This TCR beta chain was captured in a study of identical twins. This clonotype has more than one count but fewer than ten. V was clipped by 1 base and J by 3 bases; unmatched bases: 1. Germline V gene data show CDR1 as SGHDT and CDR2 as YYEEEE. The CDR3 extends over 14 amino acids. TCRdb analysed the 5' RACE reads with MiXCR anew, one entry per CDR3 protein. The sample carries 500,000 to 650,000 distinct CDR3 sequences, more than 20% recorded once. The sample was also linked to a second study, of yellow fever vaccine responses in identical twins.

The sequence was obtained from a woman younger than 35 in good health. The specimen was CD4+ T cells sorted from blood. The V and J genes are TRBV5-6 and TRBJ2-7, with TRBD2 matching 10 bases. In nucleotides, the CDR3 is TGTGCCAGCAGCTTGCGACTAGCGGGCTACGAGCAGTACTTC. It encodes CASSLRLAGYEQYF.